This is a list of T cell receptor beta chains from one sample in a study of blood T cell repertoires in COVID-19. Sequenced by immunoSEQ multiplex PCR; TCRdb stores in-frame clones only, minus some. The sample records 430,000 or so clones, 88% being singletons. The sample comprised PBMCs or T cells enriched from blood (not recorded which). The source is a woman under 30 who had been exposed to COVID-19. CDR3s leave out the opening cysteine and the closing phenylalanine or tryptophan.

>TRBJ2-1|13|TRBV7-6
ASSLADSGRNEQF
>TRBJ1-6|12|TRBV6-6
ASSSDRLGSPLH
>TRBJ1-1|12|TRBV9
ASSVVPVNTEAF
>TRBJ1-4|13|TRBV15
ATSRADRDGGKLF
>TRBJ1-1|11|TRBV19
ASMGGPDTEAF
>TRBJ1-1|11|TRBV3-1/TRBV3-2
ASSPVGSTEAF
>TRBJ2-7|13|TRBV19
ASSTLLEGPYEQY
>TRBJ2-7|15|TRBV27
ASSLSMSSGSIYEQY
>TRBJ2-5|11|TRBV19
ASTAPGLAIQY
>TRBJ1-2|17|TRBV28
ASKISHPADGTPNYGYT
>TRBJ1-2|11|TRBV29-1
SVPAQGSYGYT
>TRBJ1-4|10|TRBV28
ARLTGNEKLF
>TRBJ2-7|13|TRBV4-1
ASSQGAGTSYEQY
>TRBJ1-2|13|TRBV6-5
ASSLRTGGNYGYT
>TRBJ1-6|13|TRBV7-2
ASSARGMDNSPLH
>TRBJ1-2|11|TRBV30
AWRTATNYGYT
>TRBJ2-5|13|TRBV4-3
ASSQDIRGWETQY
>TRBJ2-7|10|TRBV6-5
AGGTGLNEQY
>TRBJ1-5|12|TRBV6-5
ASSPGGPYQPQH
>TRBJ1-6|13|TRBV28
ASRKTGGSDSPLH
>TRBJ2-7|12|TRBV5-4
ASSRDRSAYEQY
>TRBJ2-3|11|TRBV11-2
ASSLSRGDTQY
>TRBJ1-4|13|TRBV7-2
ASSLGGSKGEKLF
>TRBJ2-2|13|TRBV13
ASTTWGVVTGELF
>TRBJ1-5|13|TRBV7-9
ASSSSGGSNQPQH
>TRBJ2-5|14|TRBV7-6
ASSILFFGVGETQY
>TRBJ2-1|13|TRBV19
ASSIVTTGYNEQF
>TRBJ1-5|13|TRBV5-5
ASSLGAGYNGPQH
>TRBJ1-1|16|TRBV5-6
ASSLNPGRRGPWTEAF
>TRBJ2-1|15|TRBV3-1/TRBV3-2
ASSQGSLRSSYNEQF
>TRBJ1-2|9|TRBV28
ASSNFRGYT
>TRBJ2-1|15|TRBV19
ASSPSGGPGSYNEQF
>TRBJ1-2|12|TRBV18
ASSGQGGPYGYT
>TRBJ2-5|10|TRBV4-2
ASSQGSSTQY
>TRBJ1-4|14|TRBV3-1/TRBV3-2
ASSQGTGYTNEKLF
>TRBJ1-6|15|TRBV7-8
ASSLGLGQGYNSPLH
>TRBJ2-1|10|TRBV7-3
ASSFPPNEQF
>TRBJ2-7|11|TRBV30
ASLGQGAYEQY
>TRBJ1-5|13|TRBV19
ASNRRDRGHQPQH
>TRBJ1-1|12|TRBV7-3
ASSPAGANTEAF
>TRBJ2-7|12|TRBV3-1/TRBV3-2
ASSQRDSNSEQY
>TRBJ1-1|13|TRBV28
ASNSQGLGNTEAF
>TRBJ1-1|14|TRBV5-5
ASILTGTGLNTEAF
>TRBJ1-1|11|TRBV30
AWSVQDNTEAF
>TRBJ2-2|15|TRBV4-2
ASSQNIDSLRTGELF
>TRBJ1-1|11|TRBV30
AWTRQGIGEAF
>TRBJ1-5|12|TRBV6-5
ASTAGANNQPQH
>TRBJ2-7|12|TRBV19
ASGPGLAAGEQY
>TRBJ2-7|14|TRBV4-3
ASSQVAGALSYEQY
>TRBJ1-3|18|TRBV9
ASSTPWEQGGGLDGNTIY
>TRBJ1-5|13|TRBV27
ASRQYQGANQPQH
>TRBJ2-7|13|TRBV3-1/TRBV3-2
ASSQKLAGVYEQY